These 26 T cell receptor beta chains share one sample of origin, sequenced in a study of T cells in localized non-small cell lung cancer. TCRdb keeps only in-frame clones here, not all; method: immunoSEQ multiplex PCR. The sample contains 65,000 to 95,000 clones, over 70% of which appear only once. The sequencing used PBMCs, collected before any cancer treatment. These receptors were taken from a man aged 40-75 years with stage II squamous cell lung carcinoma.

V and J are TRBV28 and TRBJ2-7, with unresolved D. CDR3 length: 17 amino acids. The germline V and J ends were trimmed by 4 bases and 0 bases, with 19 bases remaining between them. Germline assignment: CDR1 MDHEN and CDR2 SYDVKM. This chain's CDR3 is CASSYPSDGAYSYEQYF. CDR3 DNA sequence: TGTGCCAGCAGTTACCCCTCAGACGGTGCCTACTCCTACGAGCAGTACTTC.

V is TRBV5-4 and J is TRBJ2-3, with D unresolved. This CDR3 has 14 residues. V was trimmed by 3 bases and J by 2 bases, leaving 10 bases between them. Per the germline V gene, CDR1 is SGHNT and CDR2 is YYREEE (reference sequence). CDR3 nucleotide sequence: TGTGCCAGCAGCTCTAGAGAGTACACAGATACGCAGTATTTT. It encodes CASSSREYTDTQYF.

The chain is built from TRBV7-2 and TRBJ1-6, with 8 bases matching TRBD1. The germline CDR1 and CDR2 sequences are SGHTA and FQGNSA. The CDR3 has 14 amino acids. The trim removed 3 bases at V and 9 bases at J, leaving 4 bases unmatched. Here the CDR3 reads CASSFDRGASPLHF. The CDR3 bases are TGTGCCAGCAGCTTCGACAGGGGAGCTTCACCCCTCCACTTT.

The chain joins TRBV6-5 to TRBJ1-5; D is undetermined. The CDR3 is made up of 14 amino acids. V dropped 10 bases and J dropped 0 bases, with 13 bases sitting between them. CDR1 and CDR2 (germline): MNHEY, SVGAGI. CDR3 in DNA: TGTGCCACTGGCGGTCCCTATAGCAATCAGCCCCAGCATTTT. Protein: CATGGPYSNQPQHF.

The CDR3 sequence is CASSRGGGLAGNIGNEQYF. In DNA, the CDR3 is TGCGCCAGCAGCCGCGGCGGGGGACTAGCGGGGAACATCGGGAACGAGCAGTACTTC. The chain links TRBV4-1 to TRBJ2-7; TRBD2 aligns across 13 bases. The length of the CDR3 is 19 residues. CDR1 is MGHRA, CDR2 YSYEKL, per germline. V shed 4 bases and J 5 bases; nucleotides not matched to a gene: 17.

This chain uses TRBV18 with TRBJ2-1; D possibly corresponds to TRBD2 (6 bases). CDR3 size: 15 residues. Germline CDR1 is KGHSH and CDR2 is LQKENI. V shed 1 base and J shed 3 bases, with 10 bases lying between them. The DNA for the CDR3 is TGTGCCAGCTCACCACAGGAGGGACTCTACAATGAGCAGTTCTTC. This sequence encodes CASSPQEGLYNEQFF.

There are a few counts of this clone. Here the CDR3 reads CASSQSRMNQPQHF. CDR3 sequence (DNA): TGTGCCAGTTCCCAGAGCAGGATGAATCAGCCCCAGCATTTT. V is TRBV19 and J is TRBJ1-5; D not resolved. V lost 8 bases and J 4 bases, leaving 15 bases between the germline ends. The germline V gene has CDR1 LNHDA and CDR2 SQIVND (reference sequence). This CDR3 region has 14 residues. The full variable domain, completed using reference TRBV19 and TRBJ1-5, is DGGITQSPKYLFRKEGQNVTLSCEQNLNHDAMYWYRQDPGQGLRLIYYSQIVNDFQKGDIAEGYSVSREKKESFPLTVTSAQKNPTAFYLCASSQSRMNQPQHFGDGTRLSIL.

In regard to this clone: A much larger clone is a single base away; this may be a read error. Distinct nucleotide sequences in the sample also encode this CDR3. This chain connects TRBV9 to TRBJ2-7; possibly TRBD1 for D (5 bases). The V gene's germline CDR1 is SGDLS and CDR2 YYNGEE. Trimming pared 1 base from V and 4 bases from J, leaving 12 bases between. This CDR3 has 14 amino acids. The CDR3 region is CASSVLQVGYEQYF. The CDR3 coding sequence is TGTGCCAGCAGCGTATTACAGGTCGGTTACGAGCAGTACTTC.

V is TRBV6-5 and J is TRBJ1-4, with 9 bases identical to TRBD1. V dropped 6 bases and J dropped 8; count of bases not matched to a gene: 7. Germline V lookup: CDR1 MNHEY, CDR2 SVGAGI. This CDR3 comprises 14 residues. The CDR3 protein is CASRPWTGVEKLFF. The CDR3 DNA is TGTGCCAGCAGGCCCTGGACAGGGGTAGAAAAACTGTTTTTT.

The rearrangement links TRBV28 to TRBJ1-2; TRBD1 matches 7 bases. J was trimmed by 2 bases and V by 5 bases; bases with no gene match: 2. The CDR3 is 13 amino acids. The germline CDR1 and CDR2 sequences are MDHEN and SYDVKM. CDR3 coding DNA: TGTGCCAGCAGTGGGACAGACAACTATGGCTACACCTTC. It codes for CASSGTDNYGYTF.

The chain uses TRBV30 and TRBJ1-2, with unresolved D. Germline CDR1 GTSNPN, CDR2 SVGIG (reference sequence). This CDR3 has 12 amino acids. The ends were cut back, 5 bases at V and 2 bases at J, with 9 bases in the middle. The CDR3 spells CAWSDWNYGYTF. CDR3 bases: TGTGCCTGGTCAGACTGGAACTATGGCTACACCTTC.

This chain joins TRBV5-1 and TRBJ1-2; a weak D match, TRBD1 (6 bases). Germline CDR1 is SGHRS and CDR2 is YFSETQ. The CDR3 is made up of 14 amino acids. V was clipped by 2 bases and J by 5 bases, with 13 bases between them. For the CDR3, the DNA is TGCGCCAGCAGCTTCGCCGGGACAACATATGGCTACACCTTC. It translates to CASSFAGTTYGYTF.

The gene calls are TRBV13 and TRBJ2-3; 13 bases are a match to TRBD2. Trimming took 1 base from V and 0 from J; bases not matched to a gene: 1. This CDR3 is built from 17 residues. In germline, CDR1 is PRHDT, CDR2 FYEKMQ (reference sequence). The CDR3 nucleotides read TGTGCCAGCAGCTTAGTGGGACTAGCGGGGAGCACAGATACGCAGTATTTT. Protein: CASSLVGLAGSTDTQYF.

The gene calls are TRBV4-1 and TRBJ2-6; 7 bases align to TRBD1. The V segment lost 6 bases and the J segment 0 bases; nucleotides outside the gene matches: 11. Germline loops: CDR1 MGHRA, CDR2 YSYEKL. The CDR3 loop spans 18 amino acids. CDR3 coding DNA: TGCGCCAGCAGAGAACTAGACAGGGCCTTCTCTGGGGCCAACGTCCTGACTTTC. Amino acids: CASRELDRAFSGANVLTF.

The genes are TRBV28 and TRBJ2-5, with D perhaps matching TRBD2 (6 bases). Looked up from germline, CDR1 is MDHEN and CDR2 is SYDVKM. V gave up 3 bases and J gave up 3 bases, with 8 bases separating them. CDR3 length: 13 residues. CDR3 nucleotides: TGTGCCAGCAGTTTCGGGGGAAAAGAGACCCAGTACTTC. Protein sequence: CASSFGGKETQYF.

CDR3 protein: CASSQDITDTQYF. For the CDR3, the DNA is TGTGCCAGCAGCCAGGACATCACAGATACGCAGTATTTT. V is TRBV7-9 and J is TRBJ2-3, with a weak D call TRBD1 (5 bases). CDR3 length: 13 residues. Between the trimmed V and J ends, which lost 5 bases and 2 bases, there was a span of 8 bases. Germline V gene sequence: CDR1 SEHNR, CDR2 FQNEAQ (reference sequence).

The chain has TRBV2 and TRBJ1-2; D is perhaps TRBD1 (6 bases). The germline V and J ends were trimmed by 2 bases and 2 bases, with 15 bases remaining between them. CDR1 SNHLY and CDR2 FYNNEI come from the germline V gene. This CDR3 has 16 residues. The CDR3 DNA follows: TGTGCCAGCAGTGAAAGGGGCGGGGGGCTGAACTATGGCTACACCTTC. Protein product: CASSERGGGLNYGYTF.

The chain is built from TRBV11-2 and TRBJ1-2, with 7 positions matching TRBD1. The CDR3 spans 13 residues. CDR1 and CDR2 (germline): SGHAT, FQNNGV. V was clipped by 5 bases and J by 8 bases; unmatched bases: 8. The CDR3 region has the DNA TGTGCCAGCAGCGGACAGGCCCCCGGGGGCTACACCTTC. This gives the protein CASSGQAPGGYTF.

The chain is built from TRBV11-2 and TRBJ1-3; D not resolved. Per germline, CDR1 SGHAT and CDR2 FQNNGV. V was shortened by 1 base and J by 4 bases, with 14 bases between the two germline ends. The length of the CDR3 is 16 residues. CDR3 in amino acids: CASSLVPGAWGNTIYF. CDR3 DNA sequence: TGTGCCAGCAGCTTAGTACCGGGCGCGTGGGGAAACACCATATATTTT.

The CDR3 loop reads CASSLGWATEAFF. CDR3 in DNA: TGTGCCAGCAGTTTAGGTTGGGCCACTGAAGCTTTCTTT. The chain carries TRBV27 and TRBJ1-1, with D hard to call. This CDR3 has 13 residues. With 2 bases removed from V and 4 bases from J, the gap between germline ends came to 8 bases. The germline V gene has CDR1 MNHEY and CDR2 SMNVEV (reference sequence).

The rearrangement links TRBV4-3 to TRBJ1-4, with D maybe TRBD1 (5 bases). Trimming took off 1 base at V and 3 bases at J, with 9 bases between the two ends. The CDR3 contains 15 residues. Germline values: CDR1 LGHNA, CDR2 YSLEER. The chain's CDR3 is CASSQAGRANEKLFF. The CDR3 DNA is TGCGCCAGCAGCCAAGCGGGACGGGCTAATGAAAAACTGTTTTTT.

This chain joins TRBV7-8 and TRBJ1-4, with 7 positions matching TRBD1. From germline, CDR1 is SGHVS and CDR2 FQNEAQ. This CDR3 is built from 17 residues. Germline trimming cut 4 bases from V and 0 bases from J; bases unmatched to any gene: 8. The CDR3 reads CASSSYGTAATNEKLFF. The DNA for the CDR3 is TGTGCCAGCAGCTCCTATGGGACAGCCGCAACTAATGAAAAACTGTTTTTT.

This clone was seen a few times. The V and J genes are TRBV5-6 and TRBJ2-2, with 9 bases lining up with TRBD1. V dropped 4 bases and J dropped 5; count of bases not matched to a gene: 6. CDR1 is SGHDT and CDR2 is YYEEEE in the germline V gene. The CDR3 is 15 residues long. In nucleotides, the CDR3 is TGTGCCAGCAGCCCCACAGGGGGCAGGACCGGGGAGCTGTTTTTT. This sequence encodes CASSPTGGRTGELFF.

The count of this clone is one. The rearrangement uses TRBV5-1 and TRBJ2-7; D gene unclear. The CDR3 covers 14 residues. CDR1 and CDR2 from the germline V gene are SGHRS and YFSETQ. Trimming removed 2 bases from V and 0 bases from J, with 9 bases in between. The CDR3 protein is CASSLEISSYEQYF. The DNA of the CDR3 is TGCGCCAGCAGCTTAGAGATTAGCTCCTACGAGCAGTACTTC.

This chain connects TRBV4-1 to TRBJ2-1, with 8 bases matching TRBD2. The J segment lost 2 bases and the V segment lost 6 bases, leaving 3 bases of the junction unmatched. CDR1 MGHRA and CDR2 YSYEKL come from the germline V gene. The CDR3 runs 14 residues. CDR3 in DNA: TGCGCCAGCAGTCATAGCGGGGCCTACAATGAGCAGTTCTTC. It encodes CASSHSGAYNEQFF.

The chain is built from TRBV7-2 and TRBJ1-6; 9 bases fit TRBD1. With 1 base clipped from V and 13 bases from J, the junction kept 8 bases outside the gene matches. CDR3 size: 15 residues. Germline V lookup: CDR1 SGHTA, CDR2 FQGNSA. CDR3 coding DNA: TGTGCCAGCAGCTTAGGGGGACAGGGATCCATCCCCCTCCACTTT. Amino acid sequence: CASSLGGQGSIPLHF.